The 26 T cell receptor beta chains presented below share a single source sample, sequenced in a study of blood T cells in healthy people across ages. Alongside a J-beta primer mix, a sample-barcoded 5' primer served in a second PCR lasting roughly 6 to 12 cycles. TCRdb reanalysed the 5' RACE reads using MiXCR and keeps one entry per CDR3 protein. Here the sample spans more than 1,000,000 distinct CDR3 sequences, approximately 26% being singletons. These data were also filed under a second study, of T cells of mothers and their children.

Sequencing used blood. The source of these receptors is a girl under 10 years old in good health.

This clonotype was found a few times. This rearrangement joins TRBV5-4 to TRBJ1-3, with D tentatively TRBD1 (5 bases). V was cut by 8 bases and J by 0 bases, with 15 bases left in between. Germline CDR1 SGHNT, CDR2 YYREEE (reference sequence). The CDR3 has 15 residues. CDR3: CASGDGKFSGNTIYF. CDR3 bases: TGTGCCAGTGGGGACGGCAAATTCTCTGGAAACACCATATATTTT.

The V gene is TRBV7-6, the J gene TRBJ1-4; D gene uncertain. Germline values: CDR1 SGHVS, CDR2 FNYEAQ. CDR3 length equals 15 residues. The V end lost 2 bases, the J end lost 3 bases, and 10 bases lay between the germline ends. The chain's CDR3 is CASSLTQLANEKLFF. Here the CDR3 DNA reads TGTGCCAGCAGCTTAACTCAATTAGCTAATGAAAAACTGTTTTTT.

This clonotype was seen only a few times. V usage is TRBV12-3 or TRBV12-4 and J usage is TRBJ1-1, with D possibly being TRBD1 (6 bases). V was cut by 7 bases and J by 2 bases, with 11 bases left in between. CDR3 length equals 13 residues. CDR3 coding DNA: TGTGCCAGCATGGGGACACTTAACACTGAAGCTTTCTTT. Translating it yields CASMGTLNTEAFF.

This rearrangement joins TRBV6-5 to TRBJ1-2; D is possibly TRBD1 (6 bases). The V gene's germline CDR1 is MNHEY and CDR2 SVGAGI. Trimming removed 2 bases at V and 4 bases at J, with 20 bases between. The CDR3 loop spans 17 amino acids. The CDR3 protein is CASSYDVGTPETYGYTF. CDR3 sequence (DNA): TGTGCCAGCAGTTACGACGTCGGGACACCTGAGACCTATGGCTACACCTTC.

The chain carries TRBV7-2 and TRBJ1-2, with TRBD1 matching over 10 bases. Trimming cost V 1 base and J 4 bases; bases outside gene matches: 6. Looked up from germline, CDR1 is SGHTA and CDR2 is FQGNSA. The CDR3 spans 16 residues. CDR3 bases: TGTGCCAGCAGCTTAGTTTTAGGACAGGGGGTCTATGGCTACACCTTC. Translated, it gives CASSLVLGQGVYGYTF.

This rearrangement joins TRBV9 to TRBJ2-1; 8 bases are a match to TRBD2. CDR1 and CDR2 (germline): SGDLS, YYNGEE. The CDR3 runs to 18 residues. V was clipped by 5 bases and J by 4 bases; unmatched bases: 17. The CDR3 DNA reads TGTGCCAGCAGTCTGGGGCGGGGGGTAGGATTGAGATACAATGAGCAGTTCTTC. Protein sequence: CASSLGRGVGLRYNEQFF. Filled out from reference TRBV9 and TRBJ2-1, the complete variable domain reads DSGVTQTPKHLITATGQRVTLRCSPRSGDLSVYWYQQSLDQGLQFLIQYYNGEERAKGNILERFSAQQFPDLHSELNLSSLELGDSALYFCASSLGRGVGLRYNEQFFGPGTRLTVL.

This clonotype has just a few counts. The chain has TRBV25-1 and TRBJ1-4; maybe TRBD1 (6 bases). The germline V and J ends were trimmed by 6 bases and 7 bases, with 15 bases remaining between them. CDR1 is MGHDK and CDR2 is SYGVNS in the germline V gene. The CDR3 sequence is 14 residues long. The CDR3 bases are TGTGCCAGCAGCCCTCCGGGACACCGTGAAAAACTGTTTTTT. It codes for CASSPPGHREKLFF.

This clonotype turned up a few times. The chain has TRBV27 and TRBJ2-1, with a weak D call TRBD2 (5 bases). This CDR3 contains 15 residues. The V end lost 2 bases, the J end lost 5 bases, and 13 bases lay between the germline ends. Germline V gene lookup returns CDR1 MNHEY and CDR2 SMNVEV (reference sequence). The CDR3, as DNA: TGTGCCAGCAGTTTAGAAGGGCGGGTTAACAATGAGCAGTTCTTC. This translates into CASSLEGRVNNEQFF.

This sequence joins TRBV7-9 and TRBJ2-1, with 7 bases identical to TRBD2. Unmatched junction bases numbered 6, after V lost 6 bases and J lost 7 bases. Germline V gene data show CDR1 as SEHNR and CDR2 as FQNEAQ (reference sequence). This CDR3 has 13 residues. The CDR3 region is CASRPHGGNEQFF. The CDR3 bases are TGTGCCAGCAGGCCCCACGGGGGGAATGAGCAGTTCTTC.

This clonotype was counted between two and nine times. The chain carries TRBV10-3 and TRBJ1-2; the D is unclear. Trimming stripped 2 bases from V and 8 bases from J, with 21 bases between. The CDR3 consists of 16 residues. Germline V gives CDR1 ENHRY, CDR2 SYGVKD. CDR3 region: CAISEPTGITEGGYTF. CDR3 DNA: TGTGCCATCAGTGAGCCCACCGGGATCACTGAGGGAGGCTACACCTTC.

CDR3 region: CASSGGRNIQYF. CDR3 sequence (DNA): TGTGCCAGCAGTGGTGGAAGGAACATTCAGTACTTC. The V gene is TRBV12-3 or TRBV12-4, the J gene TRBJ2-4; D not certain. This CDR3 is built from 12 residues. V was trimmed by 5 bases and J by 7 bases, leaving 9 bases between them.

The chain links TRBV25-1 to TRBJ2-5; D not certain. The tail of the sequence fits TRBJ2-7 better, so the J call may be wrong. In germline, CDR1 is MGHDK, CDR2 SYGVNS. This CDR3 is built from 17 residues. CDR3 region: CASSEFDGRTPSYEQYF. DNA of the CDR3: TGTGCCAGCAGTGAATTTGATGGACGCACCCCCTCCTACGAGCAGTACTTC.

V gene TRBV20-1 combines with J gene TRBJ2-7, with D hard to call. This CDR3 spans 13 amino acids. Trimming removed 0 bases at V and 4 bases at J, with 10 bases between. The germline V gene has CDR1 DFQATT and CDR2 SNEGSKA (reference sequence). This chain's CDR3 is CSAREEANYEQYF. The CDR3 DNA reads TGCAGTGCTAGAGAAGAGGCGAATTACGAGCAGTACTTC.

The rearrangement links TRBV11-2 to TRBJ2-1; D unresolved. Trimming left V 5 bases short and J 0 bases short, with 14 bases between. The CDR3 has 16 residues. The germline CDR1 and CDR2 sequences are SGHAT and FQNNGV. In DNA form, the CDR3 reads TGTGCCAGCAGCCCCGGCCTCGGGCGCTCCTACAATGAGCAGTTCTTC. It translates to CASSPGLGRSYNEQFF.

This clonotype was counted between two and nine times. Here the CDR3 reads CASSYLRTSSSYTYEQYF. CDR3 coding DNA: TGTGCCAGCAGTTATCTCCGGACTAGCTCCTCCTATACCTACGAGCAGTACTTC. The genes are TRBV12-3 or TRBV12-4 and TRBJ2-7; 8 positions agree with TRBD2. V gave up 4 bases and J gave up 2 bases; unmatched junction bases: 16. This CDR3 has 18 residues.

This sequence joins TRBV9 and TRBJ2-4; either TRBD1 or TRBD2 may fit D (6 bases each). Germline CDR1 SGDLS, CDR2 YYNGEE. Trimming took off 3 bases at V and 2 bases at J, with 12 bases between the two ends. The CDR3 length is 15 residues. The CDR3 nucleotides are TGTGCCAGCAGCGCGGGGGCGGAAACCAAAAACATTCAGTACTTC. It is translated as CASSAGAETKNIQYF.

In regard to this clonotype: An end of the junction differs from the germline gene, which may be a read error. The rearrangement uses TRBV15 and TRBJ2-1; D remains unclear. Germline V gene lookup returns CDR1 LNHNV and CDR2 YYDKDF (reference sequence). The CDR3 length is 14 residues. The CDR3 loop reads CAASRDPLVNEQFF. DNA for the CDR3: TGTGCCGCCAGCAGAGATCCCCTTGTCAATGAGCAGTTCTTC.

In this sample, this clonotype turned up a few times. The chain recombines TRBV2 with TRBJ1-1; D call uncertain. The CDR3 covers 12 residues. Germline CDR1 SNHLY, CDR2 FYNNEI. The germline V and J ends were trimmed by 9 bases and 1 base, with 9 bases remaining between them. This chain's CDR3 is CASRFTNTEAFF. Here the CDR3 DNA reads TGTGCCAGTCGCTTCACGAACACTGAAGCTTTCTTT. The variable domain in full, completed from reference TRBV2 and TRBJ1-1, reads EPEVTQTPSHQVTQMGQEVILRCVPISNHLYFYWYRQILGQKVEFLVSFYNNEISEKSEIFDDQFSVERPDGSNFTLKIRSTKLEDSAMYFCASRFTNTEAFFGQGTRLTVV.

DNA for the CDR3: TGTGCCAGCAGCCAAACCTCCGGGAGGGGCTCTGGAAACACCATATATTTT. Translated: CASSQTSGRGSGNTIYF. The V gene is TRBV6-1, the J gene TRBJ1-3; D is perhaps TRBD1 (5 bases). CDR3 size: 17 residues. The ends were cut back, 6 bases at V and 0 bases at J, with 18 bases in the middle. CDR1 and CDR2 (germline): MNHNS, SASEGT.

This clonotype was detected only a few times. The V call is TRBV10-3, the J call TRBJ2-1, with D hard to call. Germline CDR1 and CDR2: ENHRY and SYGVKD. This CDR3 spans 12 amino acids. V lost 10 bases and J lost 3, with 10 bases in between. The CDR3 loop is CASLADYNEQFF. The CDR3 coding sequence is TGTGCCAGCTTGGCCGACTACAATGAGCAGTTCTTC.

This chain connects TRBV7-6 to TRBJ1-3; D unclear. The CDR3 is 15 amino acids. Between the trimmed V and J ends, which lost 5 bases and 0 bases, there was a span of 11 bases. CDR1 is SGHVS, CDR2 FNYEAQ, per germline. For the CDR3, the DNA is TGTGCCAGCAGCAGAACGTCCAGCTCTGGAAACACCATATATTTT. This gives the protein CASSRTSSSGNTIYF.

J is TRBJ1-3 and V is TRBV7-2, with D hard to call. CDR3 size: 17 residues. Trimming cost V 2 bases and J 0 bases, with 14 bases left between them. CDR1 SGHTA and CDR2 FQGNSA come from the germline V gene. Here the CDR3 reads CASSLFLSASSGNTIYF. The CDR3 nucleotides are TGTGCCAGCAGCTTATTTTTGTCAGCGAGCTCTGGAAACACCATATATTTT. Drawing the rest from reference TRBV7-2 and TRBJ1-3, the complete variable domain is GAGVSQSPSNKVTEKGKDVELRCDPISGHTALYWYRQSLGQGLEFLIYFQGNSAPDKSGLPSDRFSAERTGGSVSTLTIQRTQQEDSAVYLCASSLFLSASSGNTIYFGEGSWLTVV.

This chain links TRBV6-5 with TRBJ1-4, with 9 bases that match TRBD1. The junction had 5 bases not matched to a gene; V was cut back by 2 bases and J by 7 bases. Germline CDR1 and CDR2: MNHEY and SVGAGI. The CDR3 spans 15 residues. The CDR3 bases are TGTGCCAGCAGTTACGGGACAGGGCAGGGTGAAAAACTGTTTTTT. Residues: CASSYGTGQGEKLFF.

A few counts support this clonotype. A far larger clone is one nucleotide away, so this likely arose from a read error. J is TRBJ2-1 and V is TRBV28, with unresolved D. There are 13 residues in the CDR3. The germline gives CDR1 MDHEN, CDR2 SYDVKM. The chain's CDR3 is CASSLDSDNEQFF. The CDR3 coding sequence is TGTGCCAGCAGTTTAGACTCCGACAATGAGCAGTTCTTC.

The genes are TRBV6-1 and TRBJ1-4; D possibly corresponds to TRBD1 (6 bases). CDR3 length: 16 residues. V shed 6 bases and J shed 8 bases, with 22 bases lying between them. CDR1 and CDR2 from the germline V gene are MNHNS and SASEGT. DNA for the CDR3: TGTGCCAGCAGCTTTACAGGGAGTGGGTTTTACGAAAAACTGTTTTTT. Its protein is CASSFTGSGFYEKLFF.

This chain joins TRBV20-1 and TRBJ2-7, with no clear D. V was pared by 6 bases and J by 0 bases, with 12 bases between. CDR3 length equals 13 residues. Germline CDR1 and CDR2: DFQATT and SNEGSKA (reference sequence). The DNA of the CDR3 is TGCAGTGCCTCTTCAATTAGCTCCTACGAGCAGTACTTC. Translated: CSASSISSYEQYF.